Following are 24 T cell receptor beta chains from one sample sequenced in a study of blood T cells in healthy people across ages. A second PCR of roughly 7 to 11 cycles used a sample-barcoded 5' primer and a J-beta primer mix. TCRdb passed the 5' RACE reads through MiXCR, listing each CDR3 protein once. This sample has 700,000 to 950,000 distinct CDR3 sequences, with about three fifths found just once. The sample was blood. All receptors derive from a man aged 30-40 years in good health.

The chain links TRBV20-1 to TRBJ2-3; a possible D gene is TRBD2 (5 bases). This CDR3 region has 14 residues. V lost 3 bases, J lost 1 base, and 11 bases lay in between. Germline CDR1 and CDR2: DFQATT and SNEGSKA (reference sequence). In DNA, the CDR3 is TGCAGTGCTAGGACCCGGGGAGGCACAGATACGCAGTATTTT. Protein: CSARTRGGTDTQYF.

The CDR3: CASSFGTGGMNTEAFF. The CDR3 bases are TGCGCCAGCAGCTTTGGGACAGGGGGTATGAACACTGAAGCTTTCTTT. This rearrangement joins TRBV5-1 to TRBJ1-1, with 11 bases identical to TRBD1. J was trimmed by 0 bases and V by 2 bases; bases with no gene match: 3. CDR1 and CDR2 from the germline V gene are SGHRS and YFSETQ. CDR3 size: 16 residues.

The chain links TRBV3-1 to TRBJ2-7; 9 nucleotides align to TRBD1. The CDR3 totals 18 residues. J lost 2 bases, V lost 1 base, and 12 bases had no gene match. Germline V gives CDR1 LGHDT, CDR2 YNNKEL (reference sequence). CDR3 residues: CASSQAPANRGQPYEQYF. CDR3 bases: TGTGCCAGCAGCCAAGCCCCCGCGAACAGGGGGCAGCCCTACGAGCAGTACTTC.

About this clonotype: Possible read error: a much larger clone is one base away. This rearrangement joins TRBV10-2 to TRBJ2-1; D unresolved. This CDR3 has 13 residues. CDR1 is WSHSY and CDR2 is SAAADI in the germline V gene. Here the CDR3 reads CASSISSYSEQFF. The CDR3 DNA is TGCGCCAGCAGTATCAGCTCCTACAGTGAGCAGTTCTTC.

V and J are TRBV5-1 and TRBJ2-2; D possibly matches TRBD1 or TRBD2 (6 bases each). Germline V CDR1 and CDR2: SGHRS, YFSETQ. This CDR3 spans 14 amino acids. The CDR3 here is CASQAGTNTGELFF. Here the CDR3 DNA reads TGCGCTTCCCAGGCGGGGACAAACACCGGGGAGCTGTTTTTT.

The CDR3, as DNA: TGTGCCAGCAGTTCCAATCCTGCTAACGAGCAGTACTTC. Translated, it gives CASSSNPANEQYF. V is TRBV6-5 and J is TRBJ2-4; no definite D call. The DNA end is more similar to TRBJ2-7, so the J call may be wrong. Germline lookup yields CDR1 MNHEY and CDR2 SVGAGI. The CDR3 sequence is 13 residues long.

In nucleotides, the CDR3 is TGTGCCACCAGTGATCCCCAGGGGGTAGGTTCAGATACGCAGTATTTT. Its protein product is CATSDPQGVGSDTQYF. The chain has TRBV24-1 and TRBJ2-3; 7 bases line up with TRBD1. The ends lost 3 bases at V and 4 bases at J; junction bases unmatched: 9. Germline CDR1 and CDR2: KGHDR and SFDVKD. The length of the CDR3 is 16 residues.

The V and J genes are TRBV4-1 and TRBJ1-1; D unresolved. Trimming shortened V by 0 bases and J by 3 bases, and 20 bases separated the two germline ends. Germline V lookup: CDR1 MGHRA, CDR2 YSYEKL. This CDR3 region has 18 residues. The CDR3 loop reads CASSQDRYLLSGDTEAFF. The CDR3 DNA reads TGCGCCAGCAGCCAAGACAGGTATTTACTATCTGGGGACACTGAAGCTTTCTTT.

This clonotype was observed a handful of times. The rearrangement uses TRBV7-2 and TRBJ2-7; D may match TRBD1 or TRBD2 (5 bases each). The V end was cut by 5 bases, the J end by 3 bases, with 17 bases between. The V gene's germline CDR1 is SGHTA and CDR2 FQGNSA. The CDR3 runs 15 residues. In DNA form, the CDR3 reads TGTGCCAGCAGCCACTCGATTCGGGGCTTCTACGAGCAGTACTTC. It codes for CASSHSIRGFYEQYF.

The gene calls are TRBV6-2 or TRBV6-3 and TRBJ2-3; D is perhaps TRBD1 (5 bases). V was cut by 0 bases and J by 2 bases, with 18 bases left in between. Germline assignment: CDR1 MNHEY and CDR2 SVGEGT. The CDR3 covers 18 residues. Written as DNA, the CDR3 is TGTGCCAGCAGTTACTCGTCGAGCAGGGTGACCAACACAGATACGCAGTATTTT. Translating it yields CASSYSSSRVTNTDTQYF.

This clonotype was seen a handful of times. The CDR3 DNA is TGCGCCAGCAGCTTGACCCCACCGGGACAGGGTATCGCAGATACGCAGTATTTT. Translation gives CASSLTPPGQGIADTQYF. This chain joins TRBV5-1 and TRBJ2-3; TRBD1 matches 9 bases. The CDR3 extends over 18 amino acids. J lost 4 bases, V lost 1 base, and 13 bases had no gene match. Germline CDR1 SGHRS, CDR2 YFSETQ.

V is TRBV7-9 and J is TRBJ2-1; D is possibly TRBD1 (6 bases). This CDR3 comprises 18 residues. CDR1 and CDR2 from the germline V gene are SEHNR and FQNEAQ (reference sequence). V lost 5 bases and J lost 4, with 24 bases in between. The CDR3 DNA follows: TGTGCCAGCAGCCGAGGTTGGGATAAGACAGGAACTTACAATGAGCAGTTCTTC. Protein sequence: CASSRGWDKTGTYNEQFF.

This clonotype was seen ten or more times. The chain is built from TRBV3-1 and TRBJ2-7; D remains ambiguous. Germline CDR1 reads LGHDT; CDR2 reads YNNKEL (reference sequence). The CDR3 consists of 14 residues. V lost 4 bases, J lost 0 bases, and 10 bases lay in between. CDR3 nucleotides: TGTGCCAGCAGCCCCTCCATGAACTCCTACGAGCAGTACTTC. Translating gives CASSPSMNSYEQYF.

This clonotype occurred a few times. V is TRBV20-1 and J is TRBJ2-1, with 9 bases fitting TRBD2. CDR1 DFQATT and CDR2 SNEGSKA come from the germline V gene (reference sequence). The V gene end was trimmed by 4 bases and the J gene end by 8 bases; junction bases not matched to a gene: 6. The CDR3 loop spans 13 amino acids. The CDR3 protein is CSATGTSLHEQFF. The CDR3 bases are TGCAGTGCTACCGGGACTAGCCTCCATGAGCAGTTCTTC.

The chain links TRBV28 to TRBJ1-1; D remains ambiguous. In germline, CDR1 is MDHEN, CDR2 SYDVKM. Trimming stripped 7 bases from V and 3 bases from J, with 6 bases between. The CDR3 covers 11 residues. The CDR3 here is CASKSYTEAFF. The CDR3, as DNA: TGTGCCAGCAAGTCGTACACTGAAGCTTTCTTT. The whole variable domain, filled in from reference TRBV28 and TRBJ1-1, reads DVKVTQSSRYLVKRTGEKVFLECVQDMDHENMFWYRQDPGLGLRLIYFSYDVKMKEKGDIPEGYSVSREKKERFSLILESASTNQTSMYLCASKSYTEAFFGQGTRLTVV.

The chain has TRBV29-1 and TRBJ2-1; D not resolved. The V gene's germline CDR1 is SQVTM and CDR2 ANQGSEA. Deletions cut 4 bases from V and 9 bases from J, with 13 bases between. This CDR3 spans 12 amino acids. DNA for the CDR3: TGCAGCGTTGGAGAGCCTCTGGGTGAGCAGTTCTTC. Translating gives CSVGEPLGEQFF.

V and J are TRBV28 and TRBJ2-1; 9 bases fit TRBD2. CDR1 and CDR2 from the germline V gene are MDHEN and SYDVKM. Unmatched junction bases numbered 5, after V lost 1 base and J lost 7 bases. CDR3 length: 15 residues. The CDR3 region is CASSLSGTSFNEQFF. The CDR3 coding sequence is TGTGCCAGCAGTTTATCTGGGACTAGCTTTAATGAGCAGTTCTTC.

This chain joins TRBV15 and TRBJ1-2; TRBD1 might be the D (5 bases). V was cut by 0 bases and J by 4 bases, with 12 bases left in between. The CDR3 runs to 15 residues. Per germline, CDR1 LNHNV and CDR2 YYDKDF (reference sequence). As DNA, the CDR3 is TGTGCCACCAGCAGAGATCTGGGGGAGGTCTATGGCTACACCTTC. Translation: CATSRDLGEVYGYTF.

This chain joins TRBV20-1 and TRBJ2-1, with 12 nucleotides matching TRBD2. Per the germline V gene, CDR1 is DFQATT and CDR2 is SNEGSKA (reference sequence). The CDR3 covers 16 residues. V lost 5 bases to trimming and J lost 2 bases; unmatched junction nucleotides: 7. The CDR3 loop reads CSAHSGTSGPYNEQFF. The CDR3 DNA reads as TGCAGTGCTCATTCCGGGACTAGCGGGCCCTACAATGAGCAGTTCTTC.

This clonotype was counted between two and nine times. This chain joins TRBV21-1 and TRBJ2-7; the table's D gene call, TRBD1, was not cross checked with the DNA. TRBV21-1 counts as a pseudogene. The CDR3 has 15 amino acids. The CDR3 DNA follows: TGTGCCAGCAGCAAAGGACAGGGGGTTGTTTACGAGCAGTACTTC. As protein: CASSKGQGVVYEQYF.

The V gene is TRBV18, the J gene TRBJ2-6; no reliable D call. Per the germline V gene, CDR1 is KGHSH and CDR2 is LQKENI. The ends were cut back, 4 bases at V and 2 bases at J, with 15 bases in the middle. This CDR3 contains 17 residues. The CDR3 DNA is TGTGCCAGCTCACTTAAACATATAACGACTGGGGCCAACGTCCTGACTTTC. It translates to CASSLKHITTGANVLTF.

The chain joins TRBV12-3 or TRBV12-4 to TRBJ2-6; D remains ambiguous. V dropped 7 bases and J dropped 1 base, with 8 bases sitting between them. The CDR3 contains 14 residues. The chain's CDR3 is CASNSQSGANVLTF. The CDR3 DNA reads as TGTGCCAGCAACTCTCAATCTGGGGCCAACGTCCTGACTTTC.

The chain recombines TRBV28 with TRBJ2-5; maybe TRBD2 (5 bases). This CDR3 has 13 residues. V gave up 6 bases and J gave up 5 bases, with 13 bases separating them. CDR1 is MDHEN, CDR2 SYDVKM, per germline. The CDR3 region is CASSQEERETQYF. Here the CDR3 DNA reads TGTGCCAGCAGCCAGGAGGAGAGGGAGACCCAGTACTTC. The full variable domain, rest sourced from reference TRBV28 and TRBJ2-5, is DVKVTQSSRYLVKRTGEKVFLECVQDMDHENMFWYRQDPGLGLRLIYFSYDVKMKEKGDIPEGYSVSREKKERFSLILESASTNQTSMYLCASSQEERETQYFGPGTRLLVL.

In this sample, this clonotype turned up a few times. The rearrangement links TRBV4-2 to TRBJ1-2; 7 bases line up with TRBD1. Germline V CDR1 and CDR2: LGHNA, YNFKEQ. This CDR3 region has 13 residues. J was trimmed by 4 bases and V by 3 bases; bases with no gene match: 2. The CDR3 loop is CASSHGDSYGYTF. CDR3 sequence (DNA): TGTGCCAGCAGCCACGGGGACAGCTATGGCTACACCTTC.